These 17 T cell receptor beta chains were all obtained from the same sample, sequenced in a study of blood T cell repertoires in COVID-19. Generated by immunoSEQ multiplex PCR, the TCRdb table keeps only in-frame clones and is missing some. Of 180,000 or so clones detected, approximately 84% appear once; the ten largest clones hold over 2.5%. Material: peripheral blood. The receptors were gathered from a human donor with acute or convalescent COVID-19. The donor label of this sample is uncertain.

CDR3 region: CSVEEQYGYTF. The CDR3 region has the DNA TGCAGCGTTGAAGAACAGTATGGCTACACCTTC. This rearrangement joins TRBV29-1 to TRBJ1-2, with no clear D. The length of the CDR3 is 11 residues. The germline V and J ends were trimmed by 0 bases and 5 bases, with 4 bases remaining between them. Looked up from germline, CDR1 is SQVTM and CDR2 is ANQGSEA.

In DNA form, the CDR3 reads TGTGCCAGTAGTCTCCCAAGCGGGAGAGAGACCCAGTACTTC. Translated, it gives CASSLPSGRETQYF. This chain joins TRBV19 and TRBJ2-5, with 8 positions matching TRBD2. The CDR3 spans 14 residues. CDR1 and CDR2 (germline): LNHDA, SQIVND (reference sequence). The J segment lost 4 bases and the V segment lost 5 bases, leaving 6 bases of the junction unmatched.

This clone appeared a single time. DNA for the CDR3: TGTGCCAGCTCAGAGCTAGGGGGCATGAACACTGAAGCTTTCTTT. It translates to CASSELGGMNTEAFF. The chain recombines TRBV2 with TRBJ1-1, with 7 bases aligning to TRBD1. The CDR3 runs to 15 residues. Trimming took 8 bases from V and 0 from J; bases not matched to a gene: 9. Germline assignment: CDR1 SNHLY and CDR2 FYNNEI. Based on the CDR3 plus reference TRBV2 and TRBJ1-1, the full variable domain is EPEVTQTPSHQVTQMGQEVILRCVPISNHLYFYWYRQILGQKVEFLVSFYNNEISEKSEIFDDQFSVERPDGSNFTLKIRSTKLEDSAMYFCASSELGGMNTEAFFGQGTRLTVV.

The chain links TRBV7-3 to TRBJ2-3, with D uncertain. The V end lost 3 bases, the J end lost 4 bases, and 8 bases lay between the germline ends. Per germline, CDR1 SGHTA and CDR2 FQGTGA. The CDR3 loop spans 13 amino acids. The CDR3 spells CASSFAAPDTQYF. The CDR3 nucleotides read TGTGCCAGCAGCTTTGCGGCACCAGATACGCAGTATTTT. Full variable domain (rest looked up from reference TRBV7-3 and TRBJ2-3): GAGVSQTPSNKVTEKGKYVELRCDPISGHTALYWYRQSLGQGPEFLIYFQGTGAADDSGLPNDRFFAVRPEGSVSTLKIQRTERGDSAVYLCASSFAAPDTQYFGPGTRLTVL.

This clone came up a few times. This chain links TRBV5-1 with TRBJ1-1; D remains ambiguous. In germline, CDR1 is SGHRS, CDR2 YFSETQ. Trimming removed 3 bases at V and 0 bases at J, with 9 bases between. CDR3 length equals 14 residues. Here the CDR3 reads CASSSQTVNTEAFF. The CDR3, as DNA: TGCGCCAGCAGCTCACAGACCGTGAACACTGAAGCTTTCTTT.

This rearrangement joins TRBV20-1 to TRBJ1-5; possible D gene TRBD1, 5 bases. CDR3 length equals 13 residues. Germline CDR1 is DFQATT and CDR2 is SNEGSKA (reference sequence). V dropped 6 bases and J dropped 1 base, with 10 bases sitting between them. The CDR3 protein is CSASDRSNQPQHF. DNA of the CDR3: TGCAGTGCAAGTGACAGAAGCAATCAGCCCCAGCATTTT.

The V and J genes are TRBV1 and TRBJ1-2; the table calls TRBD1, which could not be checked here. TRBV1 is shown as a pseudogene. This CDR3 contains 14 residues. CDR3 bases: TGCACCAGAGAAAGGGACAGGTTCTTGGAGGGCTACACCTTC. Its protein product is CTRERDRFLEGYTF.

V is TRBV27 and J is TRBJ1-5, with D uncertain. Germline V CDR1 and CDR2: MNHEY, SMNVEV (reference sequence). Deletions cut 3 bases from V and 2 bases from J, with 8 bases between. The CDR3 sequence is 14 residues long. DNA of the CDR3: TGTGCCAGCAGTTTGGAGGCAGGCAATCAGCCCCAGCATTTT. It translates to CASSLEAGNQPQHF.

A word on this clone: Other DNA variants within this sample encode the same CDR3. The chain is built from TRBV28 and TRBJ2-4, with D possibly TRBD2 on 6 matching bases. CDR3 length: 15 residues. V was shortened by 2 bases and J by 7 bases, with 15 bases between the two germline ends. Germline loops: CDR1 MDHEN, CDR2 SYDVKM. The CDR3 protein is CASSLSGQPFNIQYF. The CDR3 DNA reads TGTGCCAGCAGTTTAAGCGGGCAGCCCTTTAACATTCAGTACTTC.

This clone was detected a few times. V gene TRBV5-6 combines with J gene TRBJ2-1; TRBD2 matches at 7 bases. This CDR3 comprises 16 residues. V shed 6 bases and J 0 bases; nucleotides not matched to a gene: 9. CDR1 is SGHDT and CDR2 is YYEEEE in the germline V gene. CDR3 nucleotide sequence: TGTGCCAGCACCAATCGCGGGGGTAGCTCCTACAATGAGCAGTTCTTC. Protein sequence: CASTNRGGSSYNEQFF.

CDR3 nucleotide sequence: TGTGCCAGCAGCTTGCACTTGAACACTGAAGCTTTCTTT. This translates into CASSLHLNTEAFF. V gene TRBV5-4 combines with J gene TRBJ1-1; D remains ambiguous. CDR3 size: 13 residues. The ends were cut back, 1 base at V and 0 bases at J, with 4 bases in the middle. Germline CDR1 SGHNT, CDR2 YYREEE (reference sequence).

The rearrangement links TRBV4-1 to TRBJ1-5; no clear D gene. CDR1 and CDR2 from the germline V gene are MGHRA and YSYEKL. The V end was cut by 0 bases, the J end by 0 bases, with 12 bases between. This CDR3 region has 17 residues. CDR3 DNA: TGCGCCAGCAGCCAAGATGGCGGTCGTTATAGCAATCAGCCCCAGCATTTT. Protein sequence: CASSQDGGRYSNQPQHF.

The V and J genes are TRBV5-4 and TRBJ2-1; TRBD2 matches 7 bases. Losses at the gene ends were 2 bases for V and 1 base for J; bases not matched to a gene: 6. Germline V gene data show CDR1 as SGHNT and CDR2 as YYREEE (reference sequence). There are 16 residues in the CDR3. The CDR3 region has the DNA TGTGCCAGCAGCTTAGAGCTAGCGGCTTCCTACAATGAGCAGTTCTTC. Translating gives CASSLELAASYNEQFF.

This chain uses TRBV4-2 with TRBJ2-3; tentative D call: TRBD1 (6 bases). CDR3 length: 16 residues. V shed 2 bases and J shed 3 bases, with 15 bases lying between them. Germline CDR1 and CDR2: LGHNA and YNFKEQ. DNA for the CDR3: TGTGCCAGCAGCCAACAAGGGACACTAGGGACAGATACGCAGTATTTT. This codes for CASSQQGTLGTDTQYF.

The chain uses TRBV11-1 and TRBJ2-5; D might be TRBD1 (6 bases). The CDR3 is 16 amino acids. V was trimmed by 4 bases and J by 5 bases, leaving 20 bases between them. Per the germline V gene, CDR1 is SGHAT and CDR2 is FQDESV (reference sequence). CDR3 loop: CASSSSLMGARETQYF. In DNA form, the CDR3 reads TGTGCCAGCAGCTCCTCTCTGATGGGGGCCCGGGAGACCCAGTACTTC.

V gene TRBV5-4 combines with J gene TRBJ2-7; 10 bases align to TRBD1. The CDR3 has 15 residues. Looked up from germline, CDR1 is SGHNT and CDR2 is YYREEE (reference sequence). Germline trimming cut 4 bases from V and 5 bases from J; bases unmatched to any gene: 9. This chain's CDR3 is CASSPTGGGKNEQYF. CDR3 nucleotide sequence: TGTGCCAGCAGCCCGACAGGGGGCGGGAAAAACGAGCAGTACTTC.

This clone was seen just once. The V and J genes are TRBV7-9 and TRBJ2-1; 7 positions match TRBD1. J lost 5 bases, V lost 5 bases, and 9 bases had no gene match. The CDR3 contains 15 residues. Germline V CDR1 and CDR2: SEHNR, FQNEAQ (reference sequence). This chain's CDR3 is CASSQQGIRNNEQFF. Written as DNA, the CDR3 is TGTGCCAGCAGCCAACAGGGGATACGGAACAATGAGCAGTTCTTC.